Here is one TCR beta chain with its context. As a fraction of the sample, this clonotype is medium-sized (0.01 to 0.1%). Its antigen remains undetermined. The input lacks base qualities; no much larger clone sits a single base away. This entry belongs to a study of spatial heterogeneity in lung cancer (dated by TCRdb to about 2019). The study in broad terms: Beta-chain transcripts were consistently detected in greater numbers than alpha-chain transcripts, which likely reflects a higher abundance of beta-chain transcripts. TCR repertoire features were related to nonsynonymous mutation counts determined by whole-exome sequencing of tumor tissue. In the raw uncorrected reads, each unique combination of TCR and UMI appeared on average more than ten times. At surgery, both alpha and beta chains were TCR-sequenced in around 240 tumor regions, some 64 matched nontumor lung samples and 56 PBMC samples. A strong correlation was found between TCR transcript counts in tumor regions and a T cell transcriptional module score from matched bulk RNA-seq. The study quantitatively compared TCR alpha and beta repertoires across multiple tumor regions, matched nontumor lung and blood in non-small cell lung cancer. Study-level results and caveats: Counts of ubiquitous and regional expanded TCRs were found to correlate with counts of ubiquitous and regional nonsynonymous mutations, respectively. Additional single-cell paired TCR alpha and beta sequencing was considered necessary to confirm, at a functional level, the hypothesis that regional TCRs recognize regional mutations. The tumor nonsynonymous mutation count correlated with the number of expanded alpha and beta TCRs within the tumor. Estimated TCR-seq coverage of tumor T cells was only roughly 7% for alpha chains and about 14% for beta chains.

From V the trimming removes 3 bases and from J it removes 1 base, while the gene matches leave 7 bases of the junction unaccounted for. CDR1 ENHRY and CDR2 SYGVKD are derived from the germline V gene. The CDR3 measures 16 amino acids from cysteine to phenylalanine. Just the 48-base CDR3 DNA is kept, in frame starting at base 1. Sample time point, as interpreted from the label and publication: sample taken at primary tumor resection. Samples were obtained from 72 patients with early-stage, untreated non-small cell lung cancer from the lung TRACERx cohort. Whole RNA extracted from tumor and nontumor lung tissue, or from cryopreserved PBMC samples, was used for TCR sequencing without cell sorting. Only patients for whom sufficient RNA was available from at least two tumor regions were selected for TCR sequencing. Before selection, tumor and adjacent nontumor lung specimens were reviewed by a lung pathologist.

The library came from 5' RACE. This sample was sequenced with a NextSeq 500. The TCR library protocol attached a unique molecular identifier to each TCR cDNA molecule to allow correction of PCR and sequencing errors. The original pipeline was this. TCR identification, UMI-based error correction and CDR3 extraction were all carried out with Decombinator tools. Expanded TCRs were defined as those above a frequency of 2 per 1,000, corresponding to the top 1% of the tumor frequency distribution. Expanded tumor TCRs statistically deemed absent (corrected P<0.05) from at least one tumor region were classed as regional, and all other expanded tumor TCRs were classed as ubiquitous. Rényi diversity was computed with the R vegan package after subsampling each repertoire 100 times to 5,000 TCRs. To build CDR3 similarity networks, amino acid triplet string-kernel similarity was used, and CDR3s were connected when their pairwise similarity was above 0.82. Using fastp trimming at Q25 and MiXCR clonotype assembly, TCRdb reanalyzed the public sequencing data and kept in-frame beta chains. All rows with the same CDR3 protein become a single entry with the most common DNA and genes. The V and J calls, along with clone size, are taken from TCRdb and not from the paper's own processing. The sample contains some 2,600 distinct CDR3 sequences, 15% to 19% of them found a single time. The ten most abundant clones make up 6% to 8% of the sample.

This clonotype was sampled from a female donor with early-stage non-small cell lung cancer. Material: lung tumor tissue, obtained at surgery. The sequence links TRBV10-3 to TRBJ2-3, with 7 bases in between that match TRBD2. The bases read TGTGCCATCAGTGATATTCCGGGGGGAGGCACAGATACGCAGTATTTT. Translated, this is CAISDIPGGGTDTQYF.